This record looks at one TCR beta chain sequence and its context. Clones were read by immunoSEQ multiplex PCR, and TCRdb kept only the in-frame ones, dropping some. This table holds some 190,000 clones, 80% found once. CDR1 and CDR2 (germline): SGHTA, FQGTGA. With 4 bases clipped from V and 4 bases from J, the junction kept 2 bases outside the gene matches. The CDR3 length is 13 residues. The sample comes from a study of blood T cell repertoires in COVID-19. The receptor was derived from a man aged 55-75 years who had been exposed to COVID-19. Sequenced input: PBMCs or T cells enriched from blood (not recorded which). V is TRBV7-3 and J is TRBJ1-1; 8 positions agree with TRBD1. The CDR3 region has the DNA TGTGCCAGCAGCTCAGGGGGCGGCACTGAAGCTTTCTTT. Translation gives CASSSGGGTEAFF.